One and the same sample provided the 19 T cell receptor beta chains below, sequenced in a study of blood T cell repertoires in COVID-19. The assay was immunoSEQ multiplex PCR, and TCRdb's table has in-frame clones only and misses some. Of 90,000 to 150,000 clones listed, approximately 87% are singletons. Sequenced: peripheral blood. These receptors all come from a man between 65 and 85 years old who had recovered from COVID-19.

The table lists this clone with a few counts. The V gene is TRBV6-5, the J gene TRBJ1-5; TRBD1 matches at 7 bases. Germline V gene lookup returns CDR1 MNHEY and CDR2 SVGAGI. The CDR3 is made up of 15 amino acids. J gave up 4 bases and V 5 bases, and 8 bases lay outside the gene matches. The CDR3: CASSKTGSGNQPQHF. The DNA of the CDR3 is TGTGCCAGCAGTAAGACAGGGAGTGGAAATCAGCCCCAGCATTTT.

The chain combines TRBV28 with TRBJ1-5; D perhaps matches TRBD1 (5 bases). The V and J ends lost 4 bases and 0 bases respectively, with 13 bases between them. CDR1 is MDHEN, CDR2 SYDVKM, per germline. The CDR3 is made up of 16 amino acids. CDR3 protein: CASSSIRQSSNQPQHF. The CDR3 nucleotides read TGTGCCAGCAGTTCGATCAGACAGTCTAGCAATCAGCCCCAGCATTTT.

CDR3 DNA sequence: TGTGCCAGCAGCCTGGACAGGGCGGCCCATGAGCAGTTCTTC. Translation: CASSLDRAAHEQFF. The V gene is TRBV7-3, the J gene TRBJ2-1, with 8 bases lining up with TRBD1. The CDR3 totals 14 residues. Germline values: CDR1 SGHTA, CDR2 FQGTGA. V lost 5 bases and J lost 8; bases outside the gene matches: 8.

The chain has TRBV4-1 and TRBJ1-1; maybe TRBD1 (5 bases). The CDR3 is 16 residues long. The germline V gene has CDR1 MGHRA and CDR2 YSYEKL. V dropped 0 bases and J dropped 4 bases, with 15 bases sitting between them. In nucleotides, the CDR3 is TGCGCCAGCAGCCAAGATGGGTCAGGGCTGAGCACTGAAGCTTTCTTT. Its protein is CASSQDGSGLSTEAFF.

The chain carries TRBV7-2 and TRBJ2-2; 7 bases match TRBD1. V was pared by 5 bases and J by 3 bases, with 6 bases of the junction left unmatched. Germline lookup yields CDR1 SGHTA and CDR2 FQGNSA. CDR3 length equals 15 residues. The CDR3 spells CASSVGGAYTGELFF. As DNA, the CDR3 is TGTGCCAGCAGCGTAGGGGGCGCGTACACCGGGGAGCTGTTTTTT.

The genes are TRBV9 and TRBJ1-2; TRBD1 agrees at 8 bases. Germline CDR1 is SGDLS and CDR2 is YYNGEE. The CDR3 consists of 13 residues. With 0 bases clipped from V and 8 bases from J, the junction kept 3 bases outside the gene matches. CDR3 residues: CASSVVAGGGYTF. The CDR3 nucleotides read TGTGCCAGCAGCGTAGTGGCAGGGGGCGGCTACACCTTC.

V and J are TRBV4-1 and TRBJ1-4; perhaps TRBD1 as D (6 bases). This CDR3 region has 16 residues. Germline values: CDR1 MGHRA, CDR2 YSYEKL. Trimming took off 1 base at V and 8 bases at J, with 17 bases between the two ends. The CDR3 region is CASSQVRGIFWEKLFF. The CDR3 DNA follows: TGCGCCAGCAGCCAAGTGAGGGGGATTTTTTGGGAAAAACTGTTTTTT.

This chain joins TRBV7-2 and TRBJ1-2; 11 nucleotides line up with TRBD1. From germline, CDR1 is SGHTA and CDR2 FQGNSA. The V and J ends lost 5 bases and 4 bases, in that order; junction bases with no gene match: 9. CDR3 length: 16 residues. CDR3: CASSVRTGGGGYGYTF. For the CDR3, the DNA is TGTGCCAGCAGCGTACGGACAGGGGGCGGAGGCTATGGCTACACCTTC.

The V and J genes are TRBV9 and TRBJ2-3; 10 bases are a match to TRBD1. The V and J ends lost 5 bases and 5 bases, in that order; junction bases with no gene match: 11. The CDR3 is 16 amino acids. Germline V gene lookup returns CDR1 SGDLS and CDR2 YYNGEE. The CDR3 DNA follows: TGTGCCAGCAGTTCCCCCGGGACAGGGGAACAAGATACGCAGTATTTT. Its protein is CASSSPGTGEQDTQYF.

This chain joins TRBV2 and TRBJ2-7; possible D gene TRBD1, 6 bases. Trimming removed 7 bases from V and 0 bases from J, with 10 bases in between. Germline-derived CDR1 and CDR2 are SNHLY and FYNNEI. The length of the CDR3 is 13 residues. The CDR3 reads CASNNRASYEQYF. The CDR3 DNA follows: TGTGCCAGCAATAACAGGGCCTCCTACGAGCAGTACTTC.

The chain joins TRBV6-2 or TRBV6-3 to TRBJ2-6, with no clear D. The germline V and J ends were trimmed by 2 bases and 1 base, with 6 bases remaining between them. CDR1 is MNHEY and CDR2 is SVGEGT in the germline V gene. The CDR3 extends over 15 amino acids. CDR3 DNA sequence: TGTGCCAGCAGTTACGGAGCATCTGGGGCCAACGTCCTGACTTTC. Residues: CASSYGASGANVLTF.

The chain joins TRBV15 to TRBJ1-2, with a tentative D call TRBD1 (6 bases). The ends were cut back, 5 bases at V and 2 bases at J, with 15 bases in the middle. Germline lookup yields CDR1 LNHNV and CDR2 YYDKDF (reference sequence). CDR3 length: 15 residues. CDR3 nucleotides: TGTGCCACCAGCCCGGACAGCTTTAACAACTATGGCTACACCTTC. It encodes CATSPDSFNNYGYTF. Together with reference TRBV15 and TRBJ1-2, the CDR3 gives the full variable domain: DAMVIQNPRYQVTQFGKPVTLSCSQTLNHNVMYWYQQKSSQAPKLLFHYYDKDFNNEADTPDNFQSRRPNTSFCFLDIRSPGLGDTAMYLCATSPDSFNNYGYTFGSGTRLTVV.

The chain has TRBV7-2 and TRBJ1-2; D ambiguous. Per the germline V gene, CDR1 is SGHTA and CDR2 is FQGNSA. V was shortened by 2 bases and J by 8 bases, with 12 bases between the two germline ends. The CDR3 is made up of 13 amino acids. CDR3 region: CASSLMAAFGYTF. The CDR3 nucleotides read TGTGCCAGCAGCTTAATGGCGGCCTTCGGCTACACCTTC.

The chain carries TRBV6-2 or TRBV6-3 and TRBJ2-1, with 11 bases fitting TRBD2. Germline trimming cut 5 bases from V and 5 bases from J; bases unmatched to any gene: 5. The CDR3 is 15 amino acids. CDR1 is MNHEY, CDR2 SVGEGT, per germline. CDR3: CASSGRLAGNNEQFF. CDR3 DNA: TGTGCCAGCAGTGGGAGACTAGCGGGGAACAATGAGCAGTTCTTC.

The V gene is TRBV13, the J gene TRBJ2-1, with D maybe TRBD2 (5 bases). Trimming pared 2 bases from V and 9 bases from J, leaving 11 bases between. The length of the CDR3 is 13 residues. Germline CDR1 and CDR2: PRHDT and FYEKMQ (reference sequence). CDR3 residues: CASSLSLAGEQFF. The DNA of the CDR3 is TGTGCCAGCAGCTTAAGTCTAGCCGGTGAGCAGTTCTTC.

This clone was counted a few times. The J gene is TRBJ2-1, the V gene TRBV7-8; the match to TRBD2 covers 8 bases. The V and J ends lost 1 base and 4 bases, in that order; junction bases with no gene match: 9. The V gene's germline CDR1 is SGHVS and CDR2 FQNEAQ. The CDR3 sequence is 17 residues long. In DNA form, the CDR3 reads TGTGCCAGCAGCTTAGGACGGGAGGGCCTCTTTTACAATGAGCAGTTCTTC. It encodes CASSLGREGLFYNEQFF.

The chain couples TRBV7-3 to TRBJ2-7; 7 bases match TRBD1. The V gene's germline CDR1 is SGHTA and CDR2 FQGTGA. With V trimmed by 6 bases and J by 6 bases, 8 bases remained unmatched. The length of the CDR3 is 13 residues. The CDR3 DNA reads TGTGCCAGCAGTTCGTCAACAGGGGCCGAGCAGTACTTC. Translation: CASSSSTGAEQYF.

The chain uses TRBV19 and TRBJ2-2; D might be TRBD2 (5 bases). This CDR3 has 16 residues. Trimming stripped 7 bases from V and 4 bases from J, with 19 bases between. Germline-derived CDR1 and CDR2 are LNHDA and SQIVND (reference sequence). This CDR3 is CASTSPIIEGTGELFF. In DNA, the CDR3 is TGTGCCAGTACCTCCCCCATAATCGAGGGCACCGGGGAGCTGTTTTTT.

The J gene is TRBJ2-1, the V gene TRBV6-5; the D is unclear. Deletions cut 0 bases from V and 3 bases from J, with 9 bases between. CDR1 is MNHEY and CDR2 is SVGAGI in the germline V gene. The length of the CDR3 is 15 residues. The CDR3 coding sequence is TGTGCCAGCAGTTACTCCCGGTTTCTCTACAATGAGCAGTTCTTC. Protein: CASSYSRFLYNEQFF.